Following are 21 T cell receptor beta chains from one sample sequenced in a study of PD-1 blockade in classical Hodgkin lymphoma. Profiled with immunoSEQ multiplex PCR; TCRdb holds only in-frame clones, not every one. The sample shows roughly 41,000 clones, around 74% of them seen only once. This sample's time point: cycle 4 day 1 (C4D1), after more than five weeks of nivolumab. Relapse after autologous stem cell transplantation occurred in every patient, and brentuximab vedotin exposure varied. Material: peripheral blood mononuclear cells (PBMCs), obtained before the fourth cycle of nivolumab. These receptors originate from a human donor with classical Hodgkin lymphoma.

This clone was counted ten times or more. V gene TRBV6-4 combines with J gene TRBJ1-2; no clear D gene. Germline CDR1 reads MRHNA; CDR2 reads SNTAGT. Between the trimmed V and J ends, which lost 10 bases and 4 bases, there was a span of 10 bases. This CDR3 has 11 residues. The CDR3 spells CAIGPSYGYTF. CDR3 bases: TGTGCCATAGGACCCTCCTATGGCTACACCTTC.

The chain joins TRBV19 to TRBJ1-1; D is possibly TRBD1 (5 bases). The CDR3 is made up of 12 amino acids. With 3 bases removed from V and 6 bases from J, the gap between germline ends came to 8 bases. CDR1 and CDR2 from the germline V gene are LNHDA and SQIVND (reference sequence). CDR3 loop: CASSIRGSEAFF. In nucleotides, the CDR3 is TGTGCCAGTAGTATTAGGGGATCTGAAGCTTTCTTT.

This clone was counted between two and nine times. CDR3 nucleotide sequence: TGTGCCAGCAGTCCCGGGACGACCAACAATGAGCAGTTCTTC. Residues: CASSPGTTNNEQFF. The rearrangement links TRBV27 to TRBJ2-1; D assignment may be TRBD1 or TRBD2 (5 bases each). Per the germline V gene, CDR1 is MNHEY and CDR2 is SMNVEV (reference sequence). Trimming pared 5 bases from V and 5 bases from J, leaving 13 bases between. The length of the CDR3 is 14 residues.

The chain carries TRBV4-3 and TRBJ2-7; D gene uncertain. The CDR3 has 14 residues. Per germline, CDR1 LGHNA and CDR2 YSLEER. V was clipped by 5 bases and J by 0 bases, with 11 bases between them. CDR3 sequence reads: CASSYGPDSYEQYF. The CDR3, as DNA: TGCGCCAGCAGCTACGGGCCAGACTCCTACGAGCAGTACTTC.

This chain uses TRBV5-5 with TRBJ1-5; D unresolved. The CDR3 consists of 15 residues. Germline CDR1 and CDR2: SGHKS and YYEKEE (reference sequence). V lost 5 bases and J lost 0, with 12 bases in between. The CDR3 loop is CASSNKIDSNQPQHF. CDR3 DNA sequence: TGTGCCAGCAGTAACAAGATAGATAGCAATCAGCCCCAGCATTTT.

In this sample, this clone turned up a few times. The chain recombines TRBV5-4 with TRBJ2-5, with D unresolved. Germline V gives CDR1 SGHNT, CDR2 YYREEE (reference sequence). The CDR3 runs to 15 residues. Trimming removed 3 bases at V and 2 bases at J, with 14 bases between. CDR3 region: CASSSPPWLQETQYF. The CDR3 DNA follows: TGTGCCAGCAGCTCACCCCCGTGGCTTCAAGAGACCCAGTACTTC. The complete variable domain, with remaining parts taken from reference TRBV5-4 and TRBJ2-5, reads ETGVTQSPTHLIKTRGQQVTLRCSSQSGHNTVSWYQQALGQGPQFIFQYYREEENGRGNFPPRFSGLQFPNYSSELNVNALELDDSALYLCASSSPPWLQETQYFGPGTRLLVL.

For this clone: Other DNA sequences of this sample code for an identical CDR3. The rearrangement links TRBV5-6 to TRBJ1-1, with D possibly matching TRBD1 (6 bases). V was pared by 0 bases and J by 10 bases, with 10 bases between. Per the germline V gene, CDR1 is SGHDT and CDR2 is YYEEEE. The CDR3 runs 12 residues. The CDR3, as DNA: TGTGCCAGCAGCTTGGGGTTACAGGGAGCTTTCTTT. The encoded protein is CASSLGLQGAFF.

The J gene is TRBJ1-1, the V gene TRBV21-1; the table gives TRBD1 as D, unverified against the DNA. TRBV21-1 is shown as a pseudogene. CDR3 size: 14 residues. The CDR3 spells CASSKNTGGKGAFF. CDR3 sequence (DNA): TGTGCCAGCAGCAAAAATACAGGGGGAAAAGGGGCTTTCTTT.

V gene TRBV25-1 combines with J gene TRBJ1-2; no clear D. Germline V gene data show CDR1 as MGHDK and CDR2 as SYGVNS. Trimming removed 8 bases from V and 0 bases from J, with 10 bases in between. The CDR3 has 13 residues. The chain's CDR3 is CASWGAPNYGYTF. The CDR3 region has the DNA TGTGCCAGCTGGGGTGCGCCTAACTATGGCTACACCTTC.

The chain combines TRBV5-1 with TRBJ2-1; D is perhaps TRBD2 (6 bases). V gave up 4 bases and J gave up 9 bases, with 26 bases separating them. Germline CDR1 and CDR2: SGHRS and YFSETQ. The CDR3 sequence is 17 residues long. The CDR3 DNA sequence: TGCGCCAGCAGCGAAACCACGGCGGGACCATCGGCCGGTGAGCAGTTCTTC. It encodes CASSETTAGPSAGEQFF.

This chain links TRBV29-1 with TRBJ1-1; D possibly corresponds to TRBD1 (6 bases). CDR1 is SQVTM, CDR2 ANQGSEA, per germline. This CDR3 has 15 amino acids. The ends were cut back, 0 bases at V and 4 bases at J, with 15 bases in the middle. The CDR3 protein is CSVEDFGGGGTEAFF. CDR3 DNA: TGCAGCGTTGAAGATTTTGGGGGGGGCGGCACTGAAGCTTTCTTT.

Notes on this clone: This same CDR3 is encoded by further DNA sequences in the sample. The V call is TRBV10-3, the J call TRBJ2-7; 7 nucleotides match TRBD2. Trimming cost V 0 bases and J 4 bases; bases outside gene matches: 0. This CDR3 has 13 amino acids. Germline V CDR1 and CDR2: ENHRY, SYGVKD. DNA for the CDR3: TGTGCCATCAGTGAGTCGGGGGGGTACGAGCAGTACTTC. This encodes CAISESGGYEQYF.

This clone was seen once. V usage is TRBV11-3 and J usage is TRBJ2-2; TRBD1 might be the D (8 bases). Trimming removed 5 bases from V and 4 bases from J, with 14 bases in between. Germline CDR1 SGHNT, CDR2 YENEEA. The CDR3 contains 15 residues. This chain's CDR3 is CASSEHRGGTGELFF. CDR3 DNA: TGTGCCAGCAGCGAGCACAGGGGGGGCACCGGGGAGCTGTTTTTT.

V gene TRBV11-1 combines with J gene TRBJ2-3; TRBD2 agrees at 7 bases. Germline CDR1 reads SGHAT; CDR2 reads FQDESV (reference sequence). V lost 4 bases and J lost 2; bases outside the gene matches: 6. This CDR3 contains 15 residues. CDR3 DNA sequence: TGTGCCAGCAGCTCTAGCGGCGACTACACAGATACGCAGTATTTT. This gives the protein CASSSSGDYTDTQYF.

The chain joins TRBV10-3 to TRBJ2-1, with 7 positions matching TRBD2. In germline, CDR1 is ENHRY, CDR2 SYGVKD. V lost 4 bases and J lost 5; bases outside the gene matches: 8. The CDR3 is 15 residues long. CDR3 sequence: CAISARTSYDNEQFF. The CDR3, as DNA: TGTGCCATCAGTGCTCGGACTAGTTACGACAATGAGCAGTTCTTC.

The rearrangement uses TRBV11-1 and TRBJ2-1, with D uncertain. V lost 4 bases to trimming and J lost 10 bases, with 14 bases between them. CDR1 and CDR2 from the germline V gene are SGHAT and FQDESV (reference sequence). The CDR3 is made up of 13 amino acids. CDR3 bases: TGTGCCAGCAGCTCCCTAAACGTAGGAGAGCAGTTCTTC. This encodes CASSSLNVGEQFF.

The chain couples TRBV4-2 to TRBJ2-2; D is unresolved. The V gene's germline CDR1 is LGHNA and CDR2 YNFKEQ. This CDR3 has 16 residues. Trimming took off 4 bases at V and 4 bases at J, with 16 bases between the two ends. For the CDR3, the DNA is TGTGCCAGCAGCCCACCTCTCTTGGGGATCACCGGGGAGCTGTTTTTT. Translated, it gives CASSPPLLGITGELFF.

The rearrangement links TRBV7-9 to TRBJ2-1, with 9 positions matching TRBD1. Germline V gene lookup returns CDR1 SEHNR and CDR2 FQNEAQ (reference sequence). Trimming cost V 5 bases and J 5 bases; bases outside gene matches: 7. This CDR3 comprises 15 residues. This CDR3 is CASSLSGTGNNEQFF. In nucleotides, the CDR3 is TGTGCCAGCAGCCTATCCGGGACAGGGAACAATGAGCAGTTCTTC.

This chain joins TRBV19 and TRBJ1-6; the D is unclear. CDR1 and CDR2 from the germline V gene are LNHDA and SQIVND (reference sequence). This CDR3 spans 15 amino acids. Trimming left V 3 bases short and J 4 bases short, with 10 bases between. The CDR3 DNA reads TGTGCCAGTAGTATTTCCTGGGGTTATAATTCACCCCTCCACTTT. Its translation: CASSISWGYNSPLHF.

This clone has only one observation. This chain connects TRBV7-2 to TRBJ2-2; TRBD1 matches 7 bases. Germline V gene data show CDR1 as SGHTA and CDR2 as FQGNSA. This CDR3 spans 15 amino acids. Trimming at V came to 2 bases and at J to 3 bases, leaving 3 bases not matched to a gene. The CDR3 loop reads CASSLHTGDTGELFF. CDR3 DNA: TGTGCCAGCAGCTTACACACAGGGGACACCGGGGAGCTGTTTTTT. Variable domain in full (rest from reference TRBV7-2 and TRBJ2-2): GAGVSQSPSNKVTEKGKDVELRCDPISGHTALYWYRQSLGQGLEFLIYFQGNSAPDKSGLPSDRFSAERTGGSVSTLTIQRTQQEDSAVYLCASSLHTGDTGELFFGEGSRLTVL.

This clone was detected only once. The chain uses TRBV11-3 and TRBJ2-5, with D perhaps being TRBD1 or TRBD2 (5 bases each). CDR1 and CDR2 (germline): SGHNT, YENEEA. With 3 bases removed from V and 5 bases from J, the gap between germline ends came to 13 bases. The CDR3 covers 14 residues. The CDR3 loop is CASSLRPWDETQYF. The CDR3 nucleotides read TGTGCCAGCAGCTTGAGGCCCTGGGACGAGACCCAGTACTTC.